A single T cell receptor beta chain is shown here with its context. Adults of Caucasian background living in Nashville, Tennessee made up all donors. The data belong to a study of shared clonotypes between healthy human individuals. About the research overall: Each donor's CD8 memory used one plate, CD8 naive two, each CD4 subset three.

Only in-frame clones appear in the TCRdb table, and some are missing; sequencing was by immunoSEQ multiplex PCR. This table holds millions of clones, more than 90% found once. CDR3 size: 15 residues. The V end lost 2 bases, the J end lost 7 bases, and 12 bases lay between the germline ends. Germline V gene lookup returns CDR1 MNHEY and CDR2 SVGAGI. The rearrangement joins TRBV6-5 to TRBJ1-6, with D maybe TRBD1 (5 bases). Sequencing was done on a sample of naive CD4+ T cells sorted from blood. The subset denotes: CD45RA+ positively selected. The origin of this receptor is a man aged 18 to 29 in good health. The CDR3 bases are TGTGCCAGCAGTTACCGGGGACGGATCAATTCACCCCTCCACTTT. Protein product: CASSYRGRINSPLHF.